This is a list of T cell receptor beta chains from one sample in a study of vaccination and CD4 T cells after COVID-19. A single record per CDR3 protein comes from TCRdb applying MiXCR to the PCR reads. The sample holds some 8,000 distinct CDR3 sequences, roughly 56% seen once. These TCRs are of unknown antigen specificity. Material for sequencing was CD4+ T cells from blood, cultured in vitro. Receptor source: a human donor who had recovered from COVID-19. Both conserved end residues are part of each CDR3. Each record gives: J gene, V gene, clone size, D gene, CDR3 protein, CDR3 DNA. The D gene is left open where the match is weak. Rows may omit the clone size; those that give it use once, few, many or a size class.

j_gene: TRBJ2-7; v_gene: TRBV20-1; abundance: -; d_gene: -; CDR3aa: CSARDPSILYEQYF; CDR3nt: TGCAGTGCTAGAGATCCGTCAATACTCTACGAGCAGTACTTC
j_gene: TRBJ2-1; v_gene: TRBV6-5; abundance: -; d_gene: -; CDR3aa: CASSYGPLRLNEQIF; CDR3nt: TGTGCCAGCAGTTACGGACCCCTAAGGCTCAATGAGCAGATCTTC
j_gene: TRBJ1-1; v_gene: TRBV14; abundance: -; d_gene: -; CDR3aa: CASSQELNTEAFF; CDR3nt: TGTGCCAGCAGCCAAGAACTGAACACTGAAGCTTTCTTT
j_gene: TRBJ1-5; v_gene: TRBV6-1; abundance: -; d_gene: -; CDR3aa: CASAALREQGSNQPQHF; CDR3nt: TGTGCCAGCGCTGCGTTAAGGGAGCAGGGTAGCAATCAGCCCCAGCATTTT
j_gene: TRBJ1-1; v_gene: TRBV4-3; abundance: -; d_gene: TRBD1; CDR3aa: CASSHEQGTEAFF; CDR3nt: TGCGCCAGCAGCCACGAACAGGGGACTGAAGCTTTCTTT
j_gene: TRBJ1-2; v_gene: TRBV2; abundance: few; d_gene: -; CDR3aa: CASRAQANYGYTF; CDR3nt: TGTGCCAGCAGGGCACAGGCGAACTATGGCTACACCTTC
j_gene: TRBJ1-2; v_gene: TRBV5-6; abundance: -; d_gene: -; CDR3aa: CASRKAGADYGYTF; CDR3nt: TGTGCCAGCCGAAAGGCAGGGGCGGACTATGGCTACACCTTC
j_gene: TRBJ2-3; v_gene: TRBV3-1; abundance: -; d_gene: -; CDR3aa: CASSPGPLDTQYF; CDR3nt: TGTGCCAGCAGCCCGGGGCCGTTGGATACGCAGTATTTT
j_gene: TRBJ1-2; v_gene: TRBV15; abundance: few; d_gene: -; CDR3aa: CATSRDVGRDHGYTF; CDR3nt: TGTGCCACCAGCAGAGATGTTGGTAGGGACCATGGCTACACCTTC
j_gene: TRBJ2-4; v_gene: TRBV2; abundance: -; d_gene: -; CDR3aa: CASSKAVAKNIQYF; CDR3nt: TGTGCCAGCAGTAAAGCGGTGGCCAAAAACATTCAGTACTTC
j_gene: TRBJ2-1; v_gene: TRBV14; abundance: once; d_gene: TRBD1; CDR3aa: CASSQSGQAGIF; CDR3nt: TGTGCCAGCAGCCAATCGGGACAGGCGGGTATCTTC
j_gene: TRBJ2-3; v_gene: TRBV7-2; abundance: -; d_gene: -; CDR3aa: CASSLLGRTTDTQYF; CDR3nt: TGTGCCAGCAGCTTATTGGGCAGAACCACAGATACGCAGTATTTT
j_gene: TRBJ1-1; v_gene: TRBV11-3; abundance: -; d_gene: -; CDR3aa: CASSLGSKNTEAFF; CDR3nt: TGTGCCAGCAGCTTGGGCAGTAAGAACACTGAAGCTTTCTTT
j_gene: TRBJ2-7; v_gene: TRBV18; abundance: once; d_gene: -; CDR3aa: CASSPGSRSYEQYF; CDR3nt: TGTGCCAGCTCACCAGGGAGTAGGTCCTACGAGCAGTACTTC
j_gene: TRBJ2-1; v_gene: TRBV5-1; abundance: -; d_gene: -; CDR3aa: CASSLGSANYNEQFF; CDR3nt: TGCGCCAGCAGCTTGGGGTCAGCGAACTACAATGAGCAGTTCTTC
j_gene: TRBJ1-2; v_gene: TRBV7-9; abundance: -; d_gene: TRBD1; CDR3aa: CASSWTNRGRPYGYTF; CDR3nt: TGTGCCAGCAGCTGGACGAACAGGGGGCGGCCTTATGGCTACACCTTC
j_gene: TRBJ1-2; v_gene: TRBV5-4; abundance: -; d_gene: -; CDR3aa: CASSQDSYGYTF; CDR3nt: TGTGCCAGCAGCCAGGACAGCTATGGCTACACCTTC
j_gene: TRBJ2-1; v_gene: TRBV12-3/TRBV12-4; abundance: -; d_gene: -; CDR3aa: CASSWKGPPNEQFF; CDR3nt: TGTGCCAGCAGTTGGAAGGGTCCACCAAATGAGCAGTTCTTC
j_gene: TRBJ2-7; v_gene: TRBV5-4; abundance: -; d_gene: TRBD2; CDR3aa: CASSNPSGGANLGQYF; CDR3nt: TGTGCCAGCAGCAACCCTAGCGGGGGGGCTAACCTGGGGCAGTACTTC
j_gene: TRBJ2-3; v_gene: TRBV6-2/TRBV6-3; abundance: -; d_gene: TRBD2; CDR3aa: CASIQGLADTQYF; CDR3nt: TGTGCCAGCATACAGGGACTAGCAGATACGCAGTATTTT
j_gene: TRBJ2-1; v_gene: TRBV7-8; abundance: -; d_gene: TRBD1; CDR3aa: CASSLGWGTGVASYNEQFF; CDR3nt: TGTGCCAGCAGCTTAGGGTGGGGGACAGGGGTTGCGAGTTACAATGAGCAGTTCTTC
j_gene: TRBJ1-2; v_gene: TRBV5-1; abundance: -; d_gene: -; CDR3aa: CASSLAYRETGYTF; CDR3nt: TGCGCCAGCAGCTTGGCATACAGGGAGACTGGCTACACCTTC
j_gene: TRBJ1-2; v_gene: TRBV6-1; abundance: -; d_gene: -; CDR3aa: CASRPNIRDRIYGYTF; CDR3nt: TGTGCCAGCAGACCCAATATTCGAGACAGGATCTATGGCTACACCTTC
j_gene: TRBJ1-1; v_gene: TRBV20-1; abundance: -; d_gene: -; CDR3aa: CSATGQGTEAFF; CDR3nt: TGCAGTGCTACAGGGCAGGGCACTGAAGCTTTCTTT
j_gene: TRBJ1-5; v_gene: TRBV7-9; abundance: -; d_gene: -; CDR3aa: CASSLVRDGGSNQPQHF; CDR3nt: TGTGCCAGCAGCTTAGTAAGGGATGGTGGAAGCAATCAGCCCCAGCATTTT
j_gene: TRBJ1-2; v_gene: TRBV5-6; abundance: few; d_gene: -; CDR3aa: CASSLEGGASYGYTF; CDR3nt: TGTGCCAGCAGCTTGGAGGGGGGCGCAAGCTATGGCTACACCTTC
j_gene: TRBJ1-2; v_gene: TRBV10-3; abundance: -; d_gene: -; CDR3aa: CAISAPGSSYTF; CDR3nt: TGTGCCATCAGTGCCCCGGGGAGTAGCTACACCTTC
j_gene: TRBJ2-7; v_gene: TRBV18; abundance: once; d_gene: -; CDR3aa: CASSVGQAYEQYF; CDR3nt: TGTGCCAGCTCAGTGGGGCAGGCCTACGAGCAGTACTTC
j_gene: TRBJ1-1; v_gene: TRBV12-3/TRBV12-4; abundance: -; d_gene: -; CDR3aa: CASSTTGRNTEAFF; CDR3nt: TGTGCCAGCAGTACAACAGGGAGGAACACTGAAGCTTTCTTT
j_gene: TRBJ1-5; v_gene: TRBV10-3; abundance: few; d_gene: -; CDR3aa: CAISDSGEEQPQHF; CDR3nt: TGTGCCATCAGTGATTCAGGGGAGGAACAGCCCCAGCATTTT
j_gene: TRBJ2-6; v_gene: TRBV7-8; abundance: few; d_gene: -; CDR3aa: CASSFYKPHSGANVLTF; CDR3nt: TGTGCCAGCAGCTTTTACAAGCCTCACTCTGGGGCCAACGTCCTGACTTTC
j_gene: TRBJ2-1; v_gene: TRBV7-9; abundance: -; d_gene: -; CDR3aa: CASSDTGTPKWAYNEQFF; CDR3nt: TGTGCCAGCAGCGACACCGGGACTCCCAAGTGGGCCTACAATGAGCAGTTCTTC
j_gene: TRBJ1-6; v_gene: TRBV6-2/TRBV6-3; abundance: -; d_gene: TRBD1; CDR3aa: CASSYYRGPTHSPLHF; CDR3nt: TGTGCCAGCAGTTACTACAGGGGGCCCACTCATTCACCCCTCCACTTT
j_gene: TRBJ2-3; v_gene: TRBV7-2; abundance: -; d_gene: -; CDR3aa: CASTRADTQYF; CDR3nt: TGTGCCAGCACCCGAGCAGATACGCAGTATTTT
j_gene: TRBJ1-1; v_gene: TRBV7-9; abundance: -; d_gene: TRBD1; CDR3aa: CASSRGQGTNTEAFF; CDR3nt: TGTGCCAGCAGCCGGGGACAGGGGACAAACACTGAAGCTTTCTTT
j_gene: TRBJ1-3; v_gene: TRBV2; abundance: -; d_gene: TRBD1; CDR3aa: CASTKTGAGNTIYF; CDR3nt: TGTGCCAGCACCAAGACAGGGGCTGGAAACACCATATATTTT
j_gene: TRBJ1-2; v_gene: TRBV20-1; abundance: few; d_gene: -; CDR3aa: CSARDPGADYGYTF; CDR3nt: TGCAGTGCTAGAGATCCGGGGGCGGACTATGGCTACACCTTC
j_gene: TRBJ1-2; v_gene: TRBV30; abundance: few; d_gene: -; CDR3aa: CAWSVGTKRGGYTF; CDR3nt: TGTGCCTGGAGTGTCGGGACAAAGAGGGGTGGCTACACCTTC
j_gene: TRBJ1-4; v_gene: TRBV6-1; abundance: -; d_gene: -; CDR3aa: CASSGSGAGEKLFF; CDR3nt: TGTGCCAGCAGTGGATCAGGGGCGGGTGAAAAACTGTTTTTT
j_gene: TRBJ2-3; v_gene: TRBV6-1; abundance: -; d_gene: TRBD2; CDR3aa: CASSRAGGLDTQYF; CDR3nt: TGTGCCAGCAGTAGAGCGGGGGGGTTAGATACGCAGTATTTT
j_gene: TRBJ1-2; v_gene: TRBV10-3; abundance: few; d_gene: -; CDR3aa: CAIGRQTNYGYTF; CDR3nt: TGTGCCATTGGACGGCAAACTAACTATGGCTACACCTTC
j_gene: TRBJ2-7; v_gene: TRBV21-1; abundance: few; d_gene: -; CDR3aa: CASSAQKGGQIYEQYF; CDR3nt: TGTGCCAGCAGCGCCCAAAAGGGGGGACAGATCTACGAGCAGTACTTC
j_gene: TRBJ1-1; v_gene: TRBV2; abundance: -; d_gene: -; CDR3aa: CASRARLLNTEAFF; CDR3nt: TGTGCCAGCAGGGCCAGACTTTTGAACACTGAAGCTTTCTTT
j_gene: TRBJ1-4; v_gene: TRBV21-1; abundance: -; d_gene: -; CDR3aa: CASNSFGTNEKLFF; CDR3nt: TGTGCCAGCAACTCTTTTGGCACTAATGAAAAACTGTTTTTT
j_gene: TRBJ1-5; v_gene: TRBV12-3/TRBV12-4; abundance: -; d_gene: TRBD1; CDR3aa: CASSSGGNSNQPQHF; CDR3nt: TGTGCCAGCAGTTCAGGGGGCAATAGCAATCAGCCCCAGCATTTT
j_gene: TRBJ1-3; v_gene: TRBV15; abundance: -; d_gene: TRBD1; CDR3aa: CATSRLRTGGTGNTIYF; CDR3nt: TGTGCCACCAGCAGATTACGGACAGGGGGGACTGGAAACACCATATATTTT